Listed below are T cell receptor beta chains from one sample, sequenced in a study of OX40 agonist ivuxolimab in advanced cancers. Profiled with immunoSEQ multiplex PCR; TCRdb holds only in-frame clones, not every one. The data show 45,000 to 60,000 clones, with almost 90% seen just once and roughly 7.8% held by the top ten. The sample here was CD4+ or CD8+ T cells sorted from blood, taken in a trial of the OX40 agonist ivuxolimab. Receptor source: an adult with an advanced solid tumor such as melanoma, head and neck, liver or kidney cancer. CDR3s include the opening cysteine and the closing phenylalanine or tryptophan. Fields, in order: clone size, J gene, V gene, D gene, CDR3 DNA, CDR3 protein. The D gene is left open where the match is weak. Expanded clones are given a class, and other clones once, few, many or no size at all.

size: NA; J: TRBJ1-1; V: TRBV18; D: NA; DNA: TGTGCCAGCCTTGGAATTCAGCCGAACACTGAAGCTTTCTTT; CDR3: CASLGIQPNTEAFF
size: NA; J: TRBJ2-7; V: TRBV7-8; D: NA; DNA: TGTGCCAGCAGGGCGGCCTCGTTGCAGTACGAGCAGTACTTC; CDR3: CASRAASLQYEQYF
size: NA; J: TRBJ2-7; V: TRBV6-4; D: NA; DNA: TGTGCCAGCGCGCGCAGGGTTCCTCCCTACGAGCAGTACTTC; CDR3: CASARRVPPYEQYF
size: NA; J: TRBJ1-4; V: TRBV27; D: NA; DNA: TGTGCCAGCAGTTTGAACAGGGTCAGTGAAAAACTGTTTTTT; CDR3: CASSLNRVSEKLFF
size: NA; J: TRBJ1-1; V: TRBV5-4; D: NA; DNA: TGTGCCAGCAGCTTGGGTCACGGACTGAACACTGAAGCTTTCTTT; CDR3: CASSLGHGLNTEAFF
size: NA; J: TRBJ1-3; V: TRBV15; D: NA; DNA: TGTGCCACCAGCAGAGAGGGGGGACGCGCTGGAAACACCATATATTTT; CDR3: CATSREGGRAGNTIYF
size: NA; J: TRBJ2-3; V: TRBV5-1; D: TRBD2; DNA: TGCGCCAGCAGCTCCCTGCCTACTAGCGGGAGGGAGACAGATACGCAGTATTTT; CDR3: CASSSLPTSGRETDTQYF
size: once; J: TRBJ1-5; V: TRBV6-6; D: NA; DNA: TGTGCCAGCAGTCCTAGCGTGAGGAAGCAGCCCCAGCATTTT; CDR3: CASSPSVRKQPQHF
size: NA; J: TRBJ2-1; V: TRBV5-1; D: NA; DNA: TGCGCCAGCAGAGAGCAGGGTTACAATGAGCAGTTCTTC; CDR3: CASREQGYNEQFF
size: NA; J: TRBJ2-3; V: TRBV28; D: TRBD2; DNA: TGTGCCAGCAGGGGTAGCGGGGCCAGCACAGATACGCAGTATTTT; CDR3: CASRGSGASTDTQYF
size: few; J: TRBJ1-5; V: TRBV6-6; D: TRBD1; DNA: TGTGCCACTGCGGGACAGAGCCTCTATCAGCCCCAGCATTTT; CDR3: CATAGQSLYQPQHF
size: NA; J: TRBJ1-5; V: TRBV6-5; D: NA; DNA: TGTGCCAGCACTGGGGGAGAGGGGCAGCCCCAGCATTTT; CDR3: CASTGGEGQPQHF
size: NA; J: TRBJ2-1; V: TRBV9; D: TRBD2; DNA: TGTGCCAGCAGCGTAGCTGGCCTAGCGGGAGGAGGGGAGCAGTTCTTC; CDR3: CASSVAGLAGGGEQFF
size: medium-sized; J: TRBJ2-7; V: TRBV7-9; D: NA; DNA: TGTGCCAGCAGCTCTCAGGGAACCCTACTACCCGAGCAGTACTTC; CDR3: CASSSQGTLLPEQYF
size: NA; J: TRBJ2-7; V: TRBV28; D: NA; DNA: TGTGCCAGCAGCCTTCATCAGGGGGAGCAGTACTTC; CDR3: CASSLHQGEQYF
size: NA; J: TRBJ1-1; V: TRBV5-1; D: NA; DNA: TGCGCCAGCAGCTTAACCACAGGGCGCACTGAAGCTTTCTTT; CDR3: CASSLTTGRTEAFF
size: NA; J: TRBJ1-3; V: TRBV6-5; D: NA; DNA: TGTGCCAGCACTAGACCCCCGGGAAACACCATATATTTT; CDR3: CASTRPPGNTIYF
size: NA; J: TRBJ2-5; V: TRBV28; D: NA; DNA: TGTGCCAGCAGTCCCCTACAAGAGACCCAGTACTTC; CDR3: CASSPLQETQYF
size: few; J: TRBJ1-5; V: TRBV2; D: NA; DNA: TGTGCCAGCAGTGTCCTACAGGGATTAAATCAGCCCCAGCATTTT; CDR3: CASSVLQGLNQPQHF
size: NA; J: TRBJ2-1; V: TRBV11-1; D: NA; DNA: TGTGCCAGCAGCTCACGACTAAGAACCTACAATGAGCAGTTCTTC; CDR3: CASSSRLRTYNEQFF
size: NA; J: TRBJ1-1; V: TRBV9; D: TRBD1; DNA: TGTGCCAGCAGCGTAGGGCAGGGGGCGTTTGGAGCTTTCTTT; CDR3: CASSVGQGAFGAFF
size: NA; J: TRBJ2-7; V: TRBV28; D: NA; DNA: TGTGCCAGCAGTTTATACACGGGTGCCTACGAGCAGTACTTC; CDR3: CASSLYTGAYEQYF
size: NA; J: TRBJ2-2; V: TRBV18; D: NA; DNA: TGTGCCAGCTCACCTAACACCAACACCGGGGAGCTGTTTTTT; CDR3: CASSPNTNTGELFF
size: NA; J: TRBJ2-1; V: TRBV30; D: NA; DNA: TGTGCCTGGTCCCTTAAGGGGGGCCTCGGCAATGAGCAGTTCTTC; CDR3: CAWSLKGGLGNEQFF
size: NA; J: TRBJ2-7; V: TRBV7-2; D: NA; DNA: TGTGCCAGCAGCTTACTCAGGGAACCGAACGAGCAGTACTTC; CDR3: CASSLLREPNEQYF
size: NA; J: TRBJ2-7; V: TRBV29-1; D: TRBD1; DNA: TGCAGCGTTGGACAGGGGACCTACGAGCAGTACTTC; CDR3: CSVGQGTYEQYF
size: NA; J: TRBJ2-7; V: TRBV11-2; D: TRBD2; DNA: TGTGCCAGCAGCGCTAGCGGGAGTGAGGAGCAGTACTTC; CDR3: CASSASGSEEQYF
size: NA; J: TRBJ1-4; V: TRBV30; D: NA; DNA: TGTGCCTGGAACGGACAGTCGATGGAAAAACTGTTTTTT; CDR3: CAWNGQSMEKLFF
size: NA; J: TRBJ2-6; V: TRBV27; D: NA; DNA: TGTGCCAGCGGACCGACAGCCTCTGGGGCCAACGTCCTGACTTTC; CDR3: CASGPTASGANVLTF
size: NA; J: TRBJ2-5; V: TRBV10-2; D: NA; DNA: TGCGCCAGCAGAGGGGGGGGTTTCCAAGAGACCCAGTACTTC; CDR3: CASRGGGFQETQYF
size: NA; J: TRBJ2-3; V: TRBV27; D: NA; DNA: TGTGCCAGCAGTTTACGGGCTAAAAGGGATACGCAGTATTTT; CDR3: CASSLRAKRDTQYF
size: NA; J: TRBJ2-7; V: TRBV5-1; D: NA; DNA: TGCGCCAGCAGCTCTCAGGGAGACGAGCAGTACTTC; CDR3: CASSSQGDEQYF
size: NA; J: TRBJ2-1; V: TRBV27; D: NA; DNA: TGTGCCAGCAGTTTAGAGGACGCCCCAGCCTACAATGAGCAGTTCTTC; CDR3: CASSLEDAPAYNEQFF
size: few; J: TRBJ2-6; V: TRBV19; D: TRBD1; DNA: TGTGCCAGTAGGGCCGGGACAGGGGATCCCGGGGCCAACGTCCTGACTTTC; CDR3: CASRAGTGDPGANVLTF
size: NA; J: TRBJ2-5; V: TRBV27; D: TRBD1; DNA: TGTGCCAGCAGTTTTTGGGGACAGGAGCAAGAGACCCAGTACTTC; CDR3: CASSFWGQEQETQYF